The rows below give T cell receptor beta chains drawn from one sample of a study of blood T cell repertoires in COVID-19. Sequencing was performed with immunoSEQ multiplex PCR; in TCRdb, only in-frame clones are kept and a portion is missing. This table holds roughly 40,000 clones, 75% to 85% found once. The sequencing sample was made of peripheral blood. The receptors stem from an elderly man with acute or convalescent COVID-19. Both conserved end residues are part of each CDR3. D genes are given only for firm matches. Rows give clone size only sometimes, using once, few, many, or a class for an expanded clone.

D	V	size	length	J	CDR3	DNA
TRBD1	TRBV30	.	15	TRBJ1-4	CAWSVLRGPVEKLFF	TGTGCCTGGAGTGTACTCAGGGGGCCGGTTGAAAAACTGTTTTTT
TRBD2	TRBV6-6	few	14	TRBJ2-1	CASMGTSGRNEQFF	TGTGCCAGCATGGGGACTAGCGGGAGGAATGAGCAGTTCTTC
TRBD1	TRBV4-1	.	14	TRBJ1-2	CASSQDEQGRGYTF	TGCGCCAGCAGCCAAGATGAACAGGGGCGAGGCTACACCTTC
.	TRBV10-1	.	12	TRBJ2-7	CASSETGGEQYF	TGCGCCAGCAGTGAAACCGGGGGCGAGCAGTACTTC
.	TRBV6-5	.	14	TRBJ2-1	CASSYSRGQNEQFF	TGTGCCAGCAGTTACTCTAGGGGTCAGAATGAGCAGTTCTTC
TRBD1	TRBV5-4	.	15	TRBJ2-1	CASSFPDRGKNEQFF	TGTGCCAGCAGCTTCCCGGACAGGGGCAAGAATGAGCAGTTCTTC
TRBD1	TRBV11-2	.	16	TRBJ1-3	CASSSSHGTVGNTIYF	TGTGCCAGCAGCTCTAGCCACGGGACAGTTGGAAACACCATATATTTT
.	TRBV19	.	16	TRBJ2-2	CASSIGGRGGTGELFF	TGTGCCAGTAGTATAGGTGGGAGAGGGGGTACCGGGGAGCTGTTTTTT
.	TRBV5-1	few	14	TRBJ1-1	CASSTPNGGSEAFF	TGCGCCAGCAGCACGCCCAATGGAGGATCGGAAGCTTTCTTT
.	TRBV20-1	.	13	TRBJ2-1	CSASLPGSNEQFF	TGCAGTGCTAGTCTTCCGGGTAGCAATGAGCAGTTCTTC
.	TRBV7-2	.	13	TRBJ1-3	CASSYGHGNTIYF	TGTGCCAGCAGCTACGGACACGGAAACACCATATATTTT
TRBD1	TRBV30	.	13	TRBJ1-1	CAWSGQGKGEAFF	TGTGCCTGGAGTGGACAGGGGAAGGGTGAAGCTTTCTTT
.	TRBV2	medium-sized	15	TRBJ1-2	CASSWEEKGTNGYTF	TGTGCCAGCAGTTGGGAGGAGAAGGGGACTAATGGCTACACCTTC
.	TRBV14	.	14	TRBJ2-3	CASSQELSTDTQYF	TGTGCCAGCAGCCAAGAACTCAGCACAGATACGCAGTATTTT
TRBD2	TRBV28	.	13	TRBJ2-5	CASITGGRGTQYF	TGTGCCAGCATAACGGGAGGGAGGGGGACCCAGTACTTC
.	TRBV6-5	.	11	TRBJ1-2	CASRQYYGYTF	TGTGCCAGCAGACAGTACTATGGCTACACCTTC
.	TRBV21-1	.	17	TRBJ1-2	CASGKNGGGTANYGYTF	TGTGCCAGCGGGAAGAACGGGGGGGGAACAGCTAACTATGGCTACACCTTC
TRBD1	TRBV4-2	.	15	TRBJ1-2	CASSGQQGARSGYTF	TGTGCCAGCAGCGGTCAACAGGGGGCGCGATCTGGCTACACCTTC
TRBD1	TRBV4-2	.	16	TRBJ1-2	CASSQVGSGGNYGYTF	TGTGCCAGCAGCCAAGTCGGATCAGGGGGCAACTATGGCTACACCTTC
TRBD2	TRBV18	.	15	TRBJ2-1	CASSLTSGSSDEQFF	TGTGCCAGCTCACTGACTAGCGGGAGTTCGGATGAGCAGTTCTTC
TRBD2	TRBV2	few	15	TRBJ2-3	CASRRLAGITDTQYF	TGTGCCAGCAGGAGACTAGCGGGGATAACAGATACGCAGTATTTT
.	TRBV9	.	16	TRBJ1-5	CASSVGGGTSNQPQHF	TGTGCCAGCAGCGTAGGGGGGGGCACCAGCAATCAGCCCCAGCATTTT
.	TRBV7-2	.	14	TRBJ1-1	CASSLIFMNTEAFF	TGTGCCAGCAGCTTAATTTTTATGAACACTGAAGCTTTCTTT
.	TRBV10-3	few	15	TRBJ2-7	CAISDPSGSSYEQYF	TGTGCCATCAGTGACCCCAGCGGAAGCTCCTACGAGCAGTACTTC
.	TRBV7-9	.	14	TRBJ1-1	CASSRGGAETEAFF	TGTGCCAGCAGCCGCGGGGGGGCAGAGACTGAAGCTTTCTTT
TRBD1	TRBV5-1	.	14	TRBJ1-2	CASSSSGGNYGYTF	TGCGCCAGCAGCTCATCAGGGGGTAACTATGGCTACACCTTC
.	TRBV9	.	14	TRBJ2-7	CASSAQGNPYEQYF	TGTGCCAGCAGCGCTCAGGGAAACCCCTACGAGCAGTACTTC
TRBD2	TRBV6-1	.	14	TRBJ2-5	CASSEGSGRETQYF	TGTGCCAGCAGTGAGGGTAGCGGGAGGGAGACCCAGTACTTC
.	TRBV9	.	15	TRBJ1-1	CASSVGSGMNTEAFF	TGTGCCAGCAGCGTAGGAAGTGGCATGAACACTGAAGCTTTCTTT
TRBD1	TRBV7-2	.	16	TRBJ1-1	CASSLNNEGAATEAFF	TGTGCCAGCAGCTTAAATAACGAGGGGGCGGCCACTGAAGCTTTCTTT
TRBD1	TRBV5-1	.	17	TRBJ2-2	CASNPSAPGGLSGELFF	TGCGCCAGCAACCCCTCGGCTCCAGGGGGCTTGTCCGGGGAGCTGTTTTTT
.	TRBV7-9	.	13	TRBJ1-5	CASSLEGRQPQHF	TGTGCCAGCAGCTTAGAGGGGCGCCAGCCCCAGCATTTT
.	TRBV7-2	.	13	TRBJ1-2	CASRPTGTHGYTF	TGTGCCAGCAGACCGACCGGGACACATGGCTACACCTTC
TRBD1	TRBV3-1/TRBV3-2	.	17	TRBJ2-7	CASSQVLGQYSPYEQYF	TGTGCCAGCAGCCAAGTATTGGGACAGTATTCACCCTACGAGCAGTACTTC
.	TRBV10-3	few	13	TRBJ2-7	CAITPGQAYEQYF	TGTGCCATCACTCCGGGACAAGCCTACGAGCAGTACTTC
.	TRBV6-5	once	13	TRBJ2-7	CASRTGTAVEQYF	TGTGCCAGCAGAACAGGGACGGCAGTCGAGCAGTACTTC
TRBD1	TRBV6-6	few	15	TRBJ1-1	CASRPTGVADTEAFF	TGTGCCAGCAGGCCGACAGGGGTAGCGGACACTGAAGCTTTCTTT
.	TRBV5-1	.	14	TRBJ2-3	CASSLDSPTDTQYF	TGCGCCAGCAGCTTGGACTCACCTACAGATACGCAGTATTTT
.	TRBV18	few	18	TRBJ1-2	CASSPPGRQGRSNYGYTF	TGTGCCAGCTCCCCACCCGGGAGGCAGGGGCGTTCTAACTATGGCTACACCTTC
TRBD1	TRBV27	.	14	TRBJ2-5	CASSPQTGQETQYF	TGTGCCAGCAGTCCCCAGACAGGGCAAGAGACCCAGTACTTC
.	TRBV7-9	.	14	TRBJ2-7	CASREQGSSYEQYF	TGTGCCAGCAGGGAACAGGGTTCCTCCTACGAGCAGTACTTC
TRBD2	TRBV4-1	.	18	TRBJ2-1	CASSHGTSGFTSYNEQFF	TGCGCCAGCAGCCACGGGACTAGCGGGTTCACCTCCTACAATGAGCAGTTCTTC
.	TRBV21-1	.	15	TRBJ2-1	CASSKPLRWRDEQFF	TGTGCCAGCAGCAAACCCCTGCGGTGGAGGGATGAGCAGTTCTTC
TRBD2	TRBV6-5	.	16	TRBJ2-3	CASSYSVLAGAATQYF	TGTGCCAGCAGTTACTCGGTACTAGCGGGAGCAGCCACGCAGTATTTT
TRBD2	TRBV10-1	.	15	TRBJ2-3	CASSRTSGDTDTQYF	TGCGCCAGCAGTAGGACTAGCGGGGACACAGATACGCAGTATTTT